The 8 T cell receptor beta chains presented below share a single source sample, sequenced in a study of CD8 T cells in Susac syndrome. With random hexamers, reverse transcription was performed on roughly 0.45 to 1 ug of RNA. TCRdb re-called the immunoSEQ multiplex PCR reads through MiXCR, storing one row per CDR3 protein. The repertoire holds about 190,000 distinct CDR3 sequences, with approximately 94% as singletons. Sequences were obtained from CD4+ T cells from PBMCs. These receptors were taken from a human donor with Susac syndrome.

The chain recombines TRBV12-3 or TRBV12-4 with TRBJ1-5, with D uncertain. The CDR3 totals 14 residues. V dropped 3 bases and J dropped 6 bases, with 12 bases sitting between them. The chain's CDR3 is CASSFTVIGQPQHF. Written as DNA, the CDR3 is TGTGCCAGCAGTTTTACGGTAATCGGTCAGCCCCAGCATTTT.

The CDR3 bases are TGTGCCTGGAGGTGGGGGGTAGCCGGGGAGCTGTTTTTT. Translating gives CAWRWGVAGELFF. The chain carries TRBV30 and TRBJ2-2; TRBD2 is a possible D gene (6 bases). The CDR3 is made up of 13 amino acids. Germline V gives CDR1 GTSNPN, CDR2 SVGIG (reference sequence). The ends were cut back, 3 bases at V and 6 bases at J, with 11 bases in the middle.

J is TRBJ2-3 and V is TRBV30, with D perhaps matching TRBD1 or TRBD2 (6 bases each). The ends were cut back, 3 bases at V and 8 bases at J, with 18 bases in the middle. CDR1 is GTSNPN, CDR2 SVGIG, per germline (reference sequence). CDR3 length: 14 amino acids. CDR3: CAWRKTGALSTQYF. The CDR3 DNA reads as TGTGCCTGGAGAAAGACGGGGGCCCTGAGTACGCAGTATTTT.

This clonotype showed up just once. The chain couples TRBV5-1 to TRBJ2-3, with D unclear. The CDR3 loop spans 15 amino acids. The germline V and J ends were trimmed by 0 bases and 0 bases, with 8 bases remaining between them. Germline V gene lookup returns CDR1 SGHRS and CDR2 YFSETQ. In nucleotides, the CDR3 is TGCGCCAGCAGCTTGGTAGACCAGAGCACAGATACGCAGTATTTT. Protein: CASSLVDQSTDTQYF.

The CDR3 region is CAWSRYRGRTQSSYNEQFF. CDR3 bases: TGTGCCTGGAGCCGCTACAGGGGACGTACCCAGAGCTCCTACAATGAGCAGTTCTTC. This chain uses TRBV30 with TRBJ2-1, with TRBD1 identical over 7 bases. Looked up from germline, CDR1 is GTSNPN and CDR2 is SVGIG (reference sequence). Trimming at V came to 3 bases and at J to 0 bases, leaving 17 bases not matched to a gene. There are 19 residues in the CDR3.

This rearrangement joins TRBV6-4 to TRBJ2-5, with TRBD2 as a possible D gene (5 bases). V dropped 6 bases and J dropped 1 base, with 15 bases sitting between them. Germline CDR1 reads MRHNA; CDR2 reads SNTAGT. CDR3 length equals 15 residues. The CDR3 spells CASSERKCGQETQYF. The CDR3, as DNA: TGTGCCAGCAGCGAGCGGAAGTGTGGCCAAGAGACCCAGTACTTC.

The chain is built from TRBV30 and TRBJ2-5; no clear D gene. The V and J ends lost 6 bases and 3 bases respectively, with 11 bases between them. The CDR3 contains 12 residues. Germline V gene data show CDR1 as GTSNPN and CDR2 as SVGIG (reference sequence). In DNA, the CDR3 is TGTGCCTGTCAGATTACCGAAGAGACCCAGTACTTC. It encodes CACQITEETQYF.

The chain uses TRBV27 and TRBJ1-5; 7 bases align to TRBD1. There are 16 residues in the CDR3. V lost 0 bases to trimming and J lost 4 bases; unmatched junction nucleotides: 6. Germline CDR1 and CDR2: MNHEY and SMNVEV (reference sequence). The CDR3: CASSLSRLTGNQPQHF. Here the CDR3 DNA reads TGTGCCAGCAGTTTATCTAGGCTGACAGGGAATCAGCCCCAGCATTTT.